Listed below are T cell receptor beta chains from one sample, sequenced in a study of Ad26.COV2.S vaccination and SARS-CoV-2 variants. Measured with immunoSEQ multiplex PCR; TCRdb has only the in-frame clones, and not every one. The sample carries more than 300,000 clones, around 89% recorded once. The sample in question was peripheral blood, obtained in a trial of Ad26.COV2.S vaccine versus placebo. The receptors originated from a person between 18 and 65 years old who received the Ad26.COV2.S COVID-19 vaccine or a placebo. CDR3s include the opening cysteine and the closing phenylalanine or tryptophan. A D gene is named only where the DNA matches it firmly. Only part of the rows carry a size: once, few, many, or a class if the clone is expanded.

abundance,v_gene,j_gene,len,d_gene,CDR3nt,CDR3aa
NA,TRBV19,TRBJ2-5,12,NA,TGTGCCAGCCTAACAAGAGGGAAAGACCAGTACTTC,CASLTRGKDQYF
few,TRBV4-3,TRBJ1-2,15,NA,TGCGCCAGCAGCCAAGAAATCAGGTCTAACTATGGCTACACCTTC,CASSQEIRSNYGYTF
NA,TRBV19,TRBJ1-2,16,NA,TGTGCCAGTAGTAGGTTTACAGAGAGGACTAACTATGGCTACACCTTC,CASSRFTERTNYGYTF
NA,TRBV30,TRBJ1-2,15,NA,TGTGCCTGGAGTGTCGGCAGGAGAGAGGGCTATGGCTACACCTTC,CAWSVGRREGYGYTF
NA,TRBV11-3,TRBJ2-7,16,NA,TGTGCCAGCTCTGACCGAGACGGGGGAACGGGACTCGAGCAGTACTTC,CASSDRDGGTGLEQYF
NA,TRBV5-6,TRBJ1-1,16,NA,TGTGCCAGCAGCTTCAGGGTGGGAGTAGTGAACACTGAAGCTTTCTTT,CASSFRVGVVNTEAFF
NA,TRBV2,TRBJ2-2,16,TRBD1,TGTGCCAGCAGTGAAGCGACAGGGGGGAACACCGGGGAGCTGTTTTTT,CASSEATGGNTGELFF
NA,TRBV3-1/TRBV3-2,TRBJ1-1,14,NA,TGTGCCAGCAGCCAAGGAGGCATGAACACTGAAGCTTTCTTT,CASSQGGMNTEAFF
once,TRBV14,TRBJ2-5,11,NA,TGTGCCAGCAGCTCAGGGGAGACCCAGTACTTC,CASSSGETQYF
once,TRBV5-4,TRBJ2-7,14,TRBD2,TGTGCCAGCAGCTTAGGCGGGGGCTCCTACGAGCAGTACTTC,CASSLGGGSYEQYF
NA,TRBV7-2,TRBJ2-1,13,NA,TGTGCCAGCAGCTCAAGCCCGGGACCAGAGCAGTTCTTC,CASSSSPGPEQFF
NA,TRBV2,TRBJ1-2,15,NA,TGTGCCAGCCCGAACTTCGATTCGGCGGACTATGGCTACACCTTC,CASPNFDSADYGYTF